This T cell receptor (beta chain) was captured by sequencing in a study of Tregs in tolerant kidney transplant recipients. Study observations and caveats: The most relevant donor-specific Treg TCRbeta repertoire apparently came from expansion with activated donor B cells. Donor-specific Treg expansion exceeded global Treg expansion in tolerant patients, suggesting antigen drive. The small number of patients limits these findings pending further validation.

Thawed PBMCs were rested overnight at 37°C with around 180 IU/ml IL-2 before regulatory T cell sorting. Clones were read by immunoSEQ multiplex PCR, and TCRdb kept only the in-frame ones, dropping some. Altogether tens of thousands of clones are present, 75% to 95% being singletons, with the ten largest covering 0.34%. This clone has just one count. Its antigen remains unknown. The germline V gene has CDR1 LNHDA and CDR2 SQIVND (reference sequence). After removal of 3 bases from V and 2 bases from J, the junction contained 2 bases not matched to a gene. The CDR3 sequence is 15 residues long. The TCR comes from a human donor who received a combined kidney and bone marrow transplant. Sequenced material: Tregs from blood, taken before the transplant. The chain links TRBV19 to TRBJ2-2, with 8 bases lining up with TRBD2. The CDR3 protein is CASSMTSVNTGELFF. CDR3 in DNA: TGTGCCAGTAGTATGACTAGCGTTAACACCGGGGAGCTGTTTTTT.